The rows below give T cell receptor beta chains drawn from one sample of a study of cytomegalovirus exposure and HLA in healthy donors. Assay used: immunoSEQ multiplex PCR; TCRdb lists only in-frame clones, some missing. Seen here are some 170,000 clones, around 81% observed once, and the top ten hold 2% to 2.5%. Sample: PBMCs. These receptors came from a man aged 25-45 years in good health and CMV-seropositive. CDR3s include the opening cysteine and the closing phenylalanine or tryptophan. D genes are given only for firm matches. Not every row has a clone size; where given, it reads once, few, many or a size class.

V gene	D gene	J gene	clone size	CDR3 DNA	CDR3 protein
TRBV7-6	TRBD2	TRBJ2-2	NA	TGTGCCAGCAGCGACATAAGCGGGGGGCGAAACGGGGAGCTGTTTTTT	CASSDISGGRNGELFF
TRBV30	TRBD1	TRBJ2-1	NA	TGTGCCTGGAGAGCCATCGACAGGGAGAATGAGCAGTTCTTC	CAWRAIDRENEQFF
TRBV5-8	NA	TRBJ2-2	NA	TGTGCCAGCAGCTCGTTATTACGAGGCACACACACCGGGGAGCTGTTTTTT	CASSSLLRGTHTGELFF
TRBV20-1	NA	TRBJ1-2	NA	TGCAGTGCTGGACAGAGATATGGCTACACCTTC	CSAGQRYGYTF
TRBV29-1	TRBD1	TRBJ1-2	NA	TGCAGCGTTGATACGAGGACGGGACAGGGCTATGGCTACACCTTC	CSVDTRTGQGYGYTF
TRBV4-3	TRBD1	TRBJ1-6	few	TGCGCCAGCAGCCATCGGACAGGGACTTTTAATTCACCCCTCCACTTT	CASSHRTGTFNSPLHF
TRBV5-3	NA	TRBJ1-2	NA	TGTGCCAGAAGGTTTCAGGGATCTGGCTACACCTTC	CARRFQGSGYTF
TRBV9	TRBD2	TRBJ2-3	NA	TGTGCCAGCAGCGTACTAGCGGGGGGGACGTCAGATACGCAGTATTTT	CASSVLAGGTSDTQYF
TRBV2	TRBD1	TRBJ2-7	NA	TGTGCCAGCAGTGCTTGGATCCGGGACAGGGACCACGAGCAGTACTTC	CASSAWIRDRDHEQYF
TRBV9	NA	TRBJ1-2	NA	TGTGCCAGCAGCGACCCGCGGGGGGACTATGGCTACACCTTC	CASSDPRGDYGYTF
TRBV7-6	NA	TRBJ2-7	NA	TGTGCCAGCAGCTCTCTTAAAGGGGCGCGCGTCTACGAGCAGTACTTC	CASSSLKGARVYEQYF
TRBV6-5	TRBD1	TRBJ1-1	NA	TGTGCCAGCAGCAGGGGGCGGATGCCGAACACTGAAGCTTTCTTT	CASSRGRMPNTEAFF
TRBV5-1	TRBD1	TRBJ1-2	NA	TGCGCCAGCAGCTTAGGGGGCACAACAGGCTACACCTTC	CASSLGGTTGYTF
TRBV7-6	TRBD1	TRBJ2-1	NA	TGTGCCAGCAGCTTAGACTTCTGGCAGGGGGCCGATGAGCAGTTCTTC	CASSLDFWQGADEQFF
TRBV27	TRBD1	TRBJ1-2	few	TGTGCCAGCAGTTTCGGGACAGGGGTTAACTATGGCTACACCTTC	CASSFGTGVNYGYTF
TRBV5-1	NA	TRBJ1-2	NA	TGCGCCAGCAGCTGGGGGGGGGCCGCTGAAAATGGCTACACCTTC	CASSWGGAAENGYTF
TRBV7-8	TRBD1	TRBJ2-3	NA	TGTGCCAGCAGCTTAGAGGTGGACAGGGGGCCCTTCTCAGATACGCAGTATTTT	CASSLEVDRGPFSDTQYF
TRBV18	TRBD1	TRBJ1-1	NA	TGTGCCAGCTCACCTGGACAGGGGAACACTGAAGCTTTCTTT	CASSPGQGNTEAFF
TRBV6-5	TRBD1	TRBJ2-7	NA	TGTGCCAGCAGTTTAATCCAGGGGGCAGGGGACGAGCAGTACTTC	CASSLIQGAGDEQYF
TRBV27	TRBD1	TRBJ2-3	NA	TGTGCCAGCAGTTTGTGGGCCCCAGGGGGCGAGACTACAGATACGCAGTATTTT	CASSLWAPGGETTDTQYF
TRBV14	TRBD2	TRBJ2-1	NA	TGTGCCAGCAGCCGCGGGAGGGGTTCCTACAATGAGCAGTTCTTC	CASSRGRGSYNEQFF
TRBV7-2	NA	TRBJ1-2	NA	TGTGCCAGCAGCTTAGGGGGAGAATATGGCTACACCTTC	CASSLGGEYGYTF
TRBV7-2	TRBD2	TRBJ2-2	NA	TGTGCCAGCAGCGTGAGCCTAGCGGGGGGGCACGGCACCGGGGAGCTGTTTTTT	CASSVSLAGGHGTGELFF
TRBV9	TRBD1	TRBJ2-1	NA	TGTGCCAGCAGCCTTGACAGGGGGCTTGGCAATGAGCAGTTCTTC	CASSLDRGLGNEQFF
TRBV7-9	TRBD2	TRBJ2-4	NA	TGTGCCAGCAGCCCGACTAGCGGGGGTTTATACATTCAGTACTTC	CASSPTSGGLYIQYF
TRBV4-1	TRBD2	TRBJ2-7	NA	TGCGCCAGCAGCCAACTGCTAGCGGGGGACCGATACGAGCAGTACTTC	CASSQLLAGDRYEQYF
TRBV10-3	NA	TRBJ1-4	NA	TGTGCCTCCGGGGTCGGAAACAATGAAAAACTGTTTTTT	CASGVGNNEKLFF
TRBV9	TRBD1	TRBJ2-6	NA	TGTGCCAGCAGCGTAGGGGGACAGATGCTCTCTGGGGCCAACGTCCTGACTTTC	CASSVGGQMLSGANVLTF
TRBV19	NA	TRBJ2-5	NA	TGTGCCAGTAGTTTCAGGGGGACTTCGGCCCAGTACTTC	CASSFRGTSAQYF
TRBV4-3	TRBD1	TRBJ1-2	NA	TGCGCCAGCAGCCAAGATTCAGCAGGGGGCGGTGGCTACACCTTC	CASSQDSAGGGGYTF
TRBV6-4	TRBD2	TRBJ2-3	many	TGTGCCAGCAGTGGGACTAGCGGGGGCACAGATACGCAGTATTTT	CASSGTSGGTDTQYF
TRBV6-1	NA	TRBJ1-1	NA	TGTGCCAGCAGGCCTACAGGGTTGGCTGAAGCTTTCTTT	CASRPTGLAEAFF
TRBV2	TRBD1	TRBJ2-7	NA	TGTGCCAGCAGCGCTAACTTGAACAGGGGCTCCTACGAGCAGTACTTC	CASSANLNRGSYEQYF
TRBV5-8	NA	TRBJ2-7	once	TGTGCCAGCGGACGGGGGGCCGTATACGAGCAGTACTTC	CASGRGAVYEQYF
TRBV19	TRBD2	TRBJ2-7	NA	TGTGCCAGTAAAGCAGGCGGGGGTATCGACTCCTACGAGCAGTACTTC	CASKAGGGIDSYEQYF
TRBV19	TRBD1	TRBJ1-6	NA	TGTGCCAGTAATCAGGAACAGGGGGCGCGTAATTCACCCCTCCACTTT	CASNQEQGARNSPLHF
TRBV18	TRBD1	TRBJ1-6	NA	TGTGCCAGCTCACCACCGCCGCAGGGGGACTCACCCCTCCACTTT	CASSPPPQGDSPLHF
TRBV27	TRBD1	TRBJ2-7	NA	TGTGCCAGCAGTGGACAGGGGGGCTACGAGCAGTACTTC	CASSGQGGYEQYF
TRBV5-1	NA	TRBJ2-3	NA	TGCGCCAGCAGCTTGGAGGCGACAACGCAGTATTTT	CASSLEATTQYF
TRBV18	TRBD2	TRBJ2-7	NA	TGTGCCAGCTCACCGTCTAGCGGGGGGGGGACCTACGAGCAGTACTTC	CASSPSSGGGTYEQYF